These 27 T cell receptor beta chains originate from one sample sequenced in a study of T cell responses to AZD1222 COVID-19 vaccine. Clones were sequenced by immunoSEQ multiplex PCR, and TCRdb holds only the in-frame ones, with some missing. The sample yields 95,000 to 150,000 clones, more than 80% seen once. The sample in question was peripheral blood, obtained on day 0 of AZD1222 vaccination. These receptor sequences come from an adult in good health.

V gene TRBV4-2 combines with J gene TRBJ1-5, with a tentative D call TRBD1 (6 bases). Germline-derived CDR1 and CDR2 are LGHNA and YNFKEQ. This CDR3 comprises 15 residues. Trimming left V 2 bases short and J 3 bases short, with 11 bases between. The CDR3 DNA reads TGTGCCAGCAGCCAATCAACAGGGTCCAATCAGCCCCAGCATTTT. Protein sequence: CASSQSTGSNQPQHF.

The gene calls are TRBV10-3 and TRBJ2-3; 7 bases agree with TRBD2. With V trimmed by 7 bases and J by 6 bases, 10 bases remained unmatched. CDR1 and CDR2 (germline): ENHRY, SYGVKD. This CDR3 is built from 14 residues. CDR3 loop: CAITSAGAEDTQYF. CDR3 in DNA: TGTGCCATCACCTCCGCGGGAGCGGAGGATACGCAGTATTTT.

This rearrangement joins TRBV5-1 to TRBJ2-7; TRBD2 agrees at 7 bases. With 6 bases clipped from V and 3 bases from J, the junction kept 12 bases outside the gene matches. In germline, CDR1 is SGHRS, CDR2 YFSETQ. The length of the CDR3 is 15 residues. CDR3: CASKTGRGKIYEQYF. CDR3 nucleotide sequence: TGCGCCAGCAAAACGGGGCGGGGGAAGATCTACGAGCAGTACTTC.

V usage is TRBV28 and J usage is TRBJ1-6; possible D gene TRBD1, 5 bases. The CDR3 loop spans 15 amino acids. Trimming removed 3 bases from V and 6 bases from J, with 12 bases in between. Germline CDR1 is MDHEN and CDR2 is SYDVKM. The CDR3 sequence is CASSFYEGPNSPLHF. CDR3 nucleotides: TGTGCCAGCAGTTTCTACGAGGGACCTAATTCACCCCTCCACTTT.

This clone occurred a few times. The chain links TRBV6-2 or TRBV6-3 to TRBJ2-2; 9 bases are a match to TRBD1. V was pared by 4 bases and J by 7 bases, with 4 bases of the junction left unmatched. The CDR3 runs 14 residues. Germline assignment: CDR1 MNHEY and CDR2 SVGEGT. DNA of the CDR3: TGTGCCAGCAGTTCCGACAGGGGGAGCGGGGAGCTGTTTTTT. Amino acids: CASSSDRGSGELFF.

The CDR3 nucleotides are TGTGCCAGCAGTGCGACAGGGGGAGAAAAACTGTTTTTT. The encoded protein is CASSATGGEKLFF. The chain uses TRBV2 and TRBJ1-4; 9 bases map to TRBD1. The CDR3 has 13 residues. V gave up 4 bases and J gave up 8 bases; unmatched junction bases: 2. Germline values: CDR1 SNHLY, CDR2 FYNNEI.

CDR3 nucleotides: TGCGCCAGCAGCCAAGATCCCACCCCAGTTCCCTCCTACGAGCAGTACTTC. It yields the protein CASSQDPTPVPSYEQYF. This chain connects TRBV4-3 to TRBJ2-7; D is unresolved. The CDR3 is made up of 17 amino acids. Trimming took 0 bases from V and 0 from J, leaving 15 bases between them. In germline, CDR1 is LGHNA, CDR2 YSLEER.

This rearrangement joins TRBV4-1 to TRBJ2-5; 8 bases map to TRBD2. The trim removed 0 bases at V and 3 bases at J, leaving 18 bases unmatched. Germline CDR1 is MGHRA and CDR2 is YSYEKL. The CDR3 is 20 amino acids. The CDR3: CASSQERGGLLAQIKETQYF. The DNA of the CDR3 is TGCGCCAGCAGCCAAGAACGGGGGGGGCTACTAGCGCAGATAAAAGAGACCCAGTACTTC.

The chain uses TRBV28 and TRBJ2-5; D is uncertain. In germline, CDR1 is MDHEN, CDR2 SYDVKM. The V and J ends lost 2 bases and 2 bases respectively, with 9 bases between them. The CDR3 is 14 residues long. Here the CDR3 DNA reads TGTGCCAGCAGTTTAGTAGGCATTCAAGAGACCCAGTACTTC. Translating it yields CASSLVGIQETQYF.

This chain uses TRBV5-4 with TRBJ2-7, with D unresolved. This CDR3 is built from 15 residues. The germline V and J ends were trimmed by 4 bases and 7 bases, with 21 bases remaining between them. Germline CDR1 SGHNT, CDR2 YYREEE (reference sequence). This CDR3 is CASSHLGFDIKEQYF. The CDR3 DNA sequence: TGTGCCAGCAGCCACTTAGGATTTGATATTAAAGAGCAGTACTTC.

The chain links TRBV6-5 to TRBJ2-2; D is undetermined. There are 12 residues in the CDR3. V shed 4 bases and J shed 8 bases, with 8 bases lying between them. CDR1 and CDR2 from the germline V gene are MNHEY and SVGAGI. The CDR3: CASSSYQGELFF. The DNA for the CDR3 is TGTGCCAGCAGTTCCTATCAGGGGGAGCTGTTTTTT.

This chain uses TRBV24-1 with TRBJ2-7; 7 bases agree with TRBD1. V lost 7 bases to trimming and J lost 6 bases; unmatched junction nucleotides: 11. CDR1 is KGHDR and CDR2 is SFDVKD in the germline V gene. The CDR3 sequence is 14 residues long. The CDR3: CATSSGQNPSEQYF. The CDR3 DNA sequence: TGTGCCACCAGCTCGGGACAGAACCCGTCCGAGCAGTACTTC.

The chain uses TRBV29-1 and TRBJ2-1; D is undetermined. The germline V and J ends were trimmed by 5 bases and 3 bases, with 11 bases remaining between them. This CDR3 has 13 residues. Per the germline V gene, CDR1 is SQVTM and CDR2 is ANQGSEA. The CDR3 bases are TGCAGCGTTACCGGACGGGTCTACAATGAGCAGTTCTTC. Translating it yields CSVTGRVYNEQFF.

The CDR3 protein is CASSGFLLAGGYEQYF. CDR3 nucleotides: TGTGCCAGCAGTGGGTTCCTACTAGCGGGGGGCTACGAGCAGTACTTC. This chain joins TRBV2 and TRBJ2-7; 12 positions agree with TRBD2. CDR1 and CDR2 from the germline V gene are SNHLY and FYNNEI. The J segment lost 3 bases and the V segment lost 4 bases, leaving 7 bases of the junction unmatched. The CDR3 is 16 residues long.

The chain has TRBV2 and TRBJ2-7, with 7 bases lining up with TRBD2. CDR1 is SNHLY, CDR2 FYNNEI, per germline. V shed 6 bases and J 3 bases; nucleotides not matched to a gene: 8. The CDR3 has 14 amino acids. As DNA, the CDR3 is TGTGCCAGCAGCCTCAATCCGGGAGGCTACGAGCAGTACTTC. This sequence encodes CASSLNPGGYEQYF.

V usage is TRBV10-3 and J usage is TRBJ2-1, with D possibly being TRBD2 (6 bases). The CDR3 is 13 residues long. Germline lookup yields CDR1 ENHRY and CDR2 SYGVKD. The ends were cut back, 4 bases at V and 4 bases at J, with 8 bases in the middle. DNA of the CDR3: TGTGCCATCAGTGTGGGGACTTACAATGAGCAGTTCTTC. The encoded protein is CAISVGTYNEQFF.

This sequence joins TRBV2 and TRBJ2-3, with 11 bases lining up with TRBD2. This CDR3 spans 16 amino acids. V dropped 5 bases and J dropped 3; count of bases not matched to a gene: 7. The germline V gene has CDR1 SNHLY and CDR2 FYNNEI. The CDR3 region has the DNA TGTGCCAGCAGTCAAACTAGCGGGGGCGGTACAGATACGCAGTATTTT. Translation: CASSQTSGGGTDTQYF.

The chain links TRBV19 to TRBJ2-5; TRBD1 matches at 8 bases. Trimming cost V 8 bases and J 4 bases; bases outside gene matches: 3. The CDR3 has 12 amino acids. Germline values: CDR1 LNHDA, CDR2 SQIVND (reference sequence). The CDR3: CASQGAGETQYF. Written as DNA, the CDR3 is TGTGCCAGTCAGGGGGCTGGAGAGACCCAGTACTTC.

Only one count was recorded for this clone. V is TRBV5-1 and J is TRBJ1-1, with D possibly being TRBD1 (5 bases). V lost 2 bases and J lost 1, with 12 bases in between. Looked up from germline, CDR1 is SGHRS and CDR2 is YFSETQ. The CDR3 is 15 amino acids. This CDR3 reads CASSFTGTSNTEAFF. Written as DNA, the CDR3 is TGCGCCAGCAGCTTCACCGGGACCTCGAACACTGAAGCTTTCTTT.

This clone was detected only once. The chain joins TRBV5-5 to TRBJ1-1, with a tentative D call TRBD1 (5 bases). CDR1 SGHKS and CDR2 YYEKEE come from the germline V gene (reference sequence). The CDR3 consists of 19 residues. V was trimmed by 2 bases and J by 5 bases, leaving 28 bases between them. The CDR3 nucleotides read TGTGCCAGCAGCTTTAAGGACACGGGGTCACGCGAGGGGTTAACTGAAGCTTTCTTT. This gives the protein CASSFKDTGSREGLTEAFF.

This chain links TRBV5-6 with TRBJ1-4; D call uncertain. This CDR3 has 13 amino acids. Trimming removed 0 bases from V and 12 bases from J, with 12 bases in between. Germline V lookup: CDR1 SGHDT, CDR2 YYEEEE. CDR3 loop: CASSLDPSWQLFF. The CDR3 DNA sequence: TGTGCCAGCAGCTTGGATCCATCTTGGCAACTGTTTTTT.

This clone showed up just once. V and J are TRBV24-1 and TRBJ1-2; tentative D call: TRBD1 (6 bases). The V end lost 4 bases, the J end lost 0 bases, and 14 bases lay between the germline ends. The CDR3 loop spans 16 amino acids. The germline CDR1 and CDR2 sequences are KGHDR and SFDVKD. CDR3 in amino acids: CATSEPGTTANYGYTF. The CDR3 DNA reads TGTGCCACCAGTGAACCTGGGACAACCGCTAACTATGGCTACACCTTC.

The chain is built from TRBV12-3 or TRBV12-4 and TRBJ1-2; no clear D gene. CDR3 length equals 12 residues. Between the trimmed V and J ends, which lost 5 bases and 9 bases, there was a span of 13 bases. CDR3: CASSSTGRSYTF. CDR3 in DNA: TGTGCCAGCAGTAGTACCGGGCGCAGCTACACCTTC.

This chain links TRBV7-3 with TRBJ2-2; 8 positions agree with TRBD2. The germline V gene encodes CDR1 SGHTA and CDR2 FQGTGA. This CDR3 has 17 residues. V lost 1 base to trimming and J lost 2 bases; unmatched junction nucleotides: 6. CDR3: CASSLMHGRVNTGELFF. CDR3 nucleotides: TGTGCCAGCAGCTTAATGCACGGGAGGGTTAACACCGGGGAGCTGTTTTTT.

This chain uses TRBV11-2 with TRBJ1-1, with 7 bases matching TRBD1. J lost 3 bases, V lost 7 bases, and 8 bases had no gene match. CDR1 is SGHAT, CDR2 FQNNGV, per germline. The CDR3 spans 14 residues. The DNA for the CDR3 is TGTGCCAGCACTTCTACGACAGGGTACACTGAAGCTTTCTTT. Amino acids: CASTSTTGYTEAFF.

The chain links TRBV24-1 to TRBJ2-7; 10 bases agree with TRBD1. CDR1 is KGHDR and CDR2 is SFDVKD in the germline V gene. The junction had 1 base not matched to a gene; V was cut back by 9 bases and J by 3 bases. The CDR3 is made up of 12 amino acids. The CDR3 nucleotides read TGTGCCACCGGGACAGGGGACTACGAGCAGTACTTC. Translation: CATGTGDYEQYF.

The rearrangement links TRBV19 to TRBJ2-2, with TRBD1 as a possible D gene (5 bases). Germline CDR1 reads LNHDA; CDR2 reads SQIVND (reference sequence). CDR3 length: 17 amino acids. Trimming stripped 1 base from V and 1 base from J, with 13 bases between. This CDR3 reads CASSIGGVRLNTGELFF. As DNA, the CDR3 is TGTGCCAGTAGTATAGGGGGCGTCCGGCTGAACACCGGGGAGCTGTTTTTT.